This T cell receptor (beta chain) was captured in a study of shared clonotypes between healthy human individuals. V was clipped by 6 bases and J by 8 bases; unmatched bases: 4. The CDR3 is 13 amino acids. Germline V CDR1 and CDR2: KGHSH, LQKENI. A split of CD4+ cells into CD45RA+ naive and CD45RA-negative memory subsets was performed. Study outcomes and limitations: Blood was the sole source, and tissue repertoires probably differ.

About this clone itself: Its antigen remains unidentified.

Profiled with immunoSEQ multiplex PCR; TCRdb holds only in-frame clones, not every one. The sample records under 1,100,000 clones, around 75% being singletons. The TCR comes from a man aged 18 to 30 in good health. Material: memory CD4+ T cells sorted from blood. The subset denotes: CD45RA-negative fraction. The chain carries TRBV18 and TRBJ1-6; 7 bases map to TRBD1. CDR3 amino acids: CASSTGPDSPLHF. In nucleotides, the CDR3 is TGTGCCAGCTCGACAGGGCCGGATTCACCCCTCCACTTT.